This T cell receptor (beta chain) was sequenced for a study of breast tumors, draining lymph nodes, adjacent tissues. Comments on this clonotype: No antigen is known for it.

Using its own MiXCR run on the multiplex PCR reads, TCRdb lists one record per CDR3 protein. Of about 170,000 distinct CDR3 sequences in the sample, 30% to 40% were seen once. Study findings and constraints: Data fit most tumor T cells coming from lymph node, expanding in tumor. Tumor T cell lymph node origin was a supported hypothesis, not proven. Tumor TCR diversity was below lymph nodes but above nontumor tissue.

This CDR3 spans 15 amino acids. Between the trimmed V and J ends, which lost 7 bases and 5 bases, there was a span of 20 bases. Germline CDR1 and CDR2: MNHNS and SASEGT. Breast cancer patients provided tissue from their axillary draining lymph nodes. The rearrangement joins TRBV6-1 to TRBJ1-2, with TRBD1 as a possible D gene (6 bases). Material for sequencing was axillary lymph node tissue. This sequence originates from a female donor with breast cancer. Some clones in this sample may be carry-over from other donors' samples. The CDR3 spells CASTEPGGGEYGYTF. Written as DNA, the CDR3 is TGTGCCAGCACCGAACCCGGGGGGGGCGAGTATGGCTACACCTTC.